This T cell receptor beta chain was captured in a study of blood T cells in healthy people across ages. Findings and limits, study-wide: Donor CMV status, an unknown factor, possibly confounded changes in expanded clonotypes. A roughly linear age-dependent decrease characterized TCR beta diversity per million T cells. In long-lived donors, naive CD4+ cell counts and diversity exceeded those of aged donors.

This CDR3 has 16 amino acids. The V and J ends lost 7 bases and 2 bases respectively, with 19 bases between them. Turning to this clonotype: Its antigen is not known.

A second PCR of 7 to 11 cycles used a sample-barcoded 5' primer and a J-beta primer mix. In TCRdb, the 5' RACE reads were re-called with MiXCR into one record per CDR3 protein. This table has approximately 830,000 distinct CDR3 sequences, 62% appearing once. Specimen: blood. The clonotype originates from a man aged 25 to 40 in good health. V and J are TRBV12-3 or TRBV12-4 and TRBJ2-3, with D possibly matching TRBD2 (7 bases). The CDR3 protein is CASITGSGGPTDTQYF. CDR3 DNA: TGTGCCAGCATCACTGGGTCCGGGGGGCCCACAGATACGCAGTATTTT.